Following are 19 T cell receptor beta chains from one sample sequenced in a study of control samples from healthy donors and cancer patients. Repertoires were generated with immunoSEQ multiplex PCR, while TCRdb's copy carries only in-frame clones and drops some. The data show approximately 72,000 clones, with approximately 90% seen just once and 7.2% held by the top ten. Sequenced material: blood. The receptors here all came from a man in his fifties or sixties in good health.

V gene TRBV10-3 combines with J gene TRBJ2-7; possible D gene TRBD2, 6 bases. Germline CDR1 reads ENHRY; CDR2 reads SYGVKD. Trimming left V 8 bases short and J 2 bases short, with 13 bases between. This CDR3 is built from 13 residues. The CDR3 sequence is CAIGRTRAYEQYF. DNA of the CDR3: TGTGCCATCGGGAGGACTCGGGCCTACGAGCAGTACTTC.

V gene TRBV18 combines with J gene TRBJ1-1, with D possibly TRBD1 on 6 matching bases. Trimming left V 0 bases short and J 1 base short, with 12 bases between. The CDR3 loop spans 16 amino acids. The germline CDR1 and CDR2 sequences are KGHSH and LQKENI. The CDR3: CASSPPGAGGNTEAFF. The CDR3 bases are TGTGCCAGCTCACCACCGGGGGCCGGGGGGAACACTGAAGCTTTCTTT.

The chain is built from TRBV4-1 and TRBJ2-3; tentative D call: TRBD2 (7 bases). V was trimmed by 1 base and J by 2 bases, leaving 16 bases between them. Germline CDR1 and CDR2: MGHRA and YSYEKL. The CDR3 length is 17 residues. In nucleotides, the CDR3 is TGCGCCAGCAGCCAAGTTGGGCGCGGGGGCACCACAGATACGCAGTATTTT. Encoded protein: CASSQVGRGGTTDTQYF.

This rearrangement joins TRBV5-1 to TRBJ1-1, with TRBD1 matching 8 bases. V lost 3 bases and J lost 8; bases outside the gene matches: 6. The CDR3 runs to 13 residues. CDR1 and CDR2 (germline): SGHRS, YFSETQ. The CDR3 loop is CASSSDRVVEAFF. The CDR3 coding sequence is TGCGCCAGCAGCTCGGACAGGGTTGTAGAAGCTTTCTTT.

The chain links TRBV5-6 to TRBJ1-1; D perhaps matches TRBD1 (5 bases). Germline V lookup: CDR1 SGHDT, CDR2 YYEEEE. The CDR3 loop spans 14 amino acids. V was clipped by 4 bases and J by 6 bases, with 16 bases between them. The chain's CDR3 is CASSPGGFVSEAFF. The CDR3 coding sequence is TGTGCCAGCAGCCCCGGGGGATTTGTCTCTGAAGCTTTCTTT. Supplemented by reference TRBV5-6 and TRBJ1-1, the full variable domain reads DAGVTQSPTHLIKTRGQQVTLRCSPKSGHDTVSWYQQALGQGPQFIFQYYEEEERQRGNFPDRFSGHQFPNYSSELNVNALLLGDSALYLCASSPGGFVSEAFFGQGTRLTVV.

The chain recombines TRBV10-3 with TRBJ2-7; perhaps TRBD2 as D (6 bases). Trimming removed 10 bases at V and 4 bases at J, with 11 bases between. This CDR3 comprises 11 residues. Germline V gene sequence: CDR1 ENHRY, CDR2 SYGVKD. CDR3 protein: CATLGGYEQYF. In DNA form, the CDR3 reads TGTGCCACCTTGGGGGGATACGAGCAGTACTTC.

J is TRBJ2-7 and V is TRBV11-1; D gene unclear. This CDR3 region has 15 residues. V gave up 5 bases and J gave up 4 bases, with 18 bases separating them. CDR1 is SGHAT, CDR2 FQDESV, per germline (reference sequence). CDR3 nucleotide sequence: TGTGCCAGCAGCCCTATAACGGGCGGATTTTACGAGCAGTACTTC. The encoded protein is CASSPITGGFYEQYF. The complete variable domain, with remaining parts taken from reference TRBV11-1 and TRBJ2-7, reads EAEVAQSPRYKITEKSQAVAFWCDPISGHATLYWYRQILGQGPELLVQFQDESVVDDSQLPKDRFSAERLKGVDSTLKIQPAELGDSAMYLCASSPITGGFYEQYFGPGTRLTVT.

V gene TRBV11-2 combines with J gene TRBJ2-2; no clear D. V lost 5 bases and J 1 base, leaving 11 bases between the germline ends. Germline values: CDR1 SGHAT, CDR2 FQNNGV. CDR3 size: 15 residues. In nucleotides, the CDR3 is TGTGCCAGCAGCGTATGGACGGGGAACACCGGGGAGCTGTTTTTT. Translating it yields CASSVWTGNTGELFF.

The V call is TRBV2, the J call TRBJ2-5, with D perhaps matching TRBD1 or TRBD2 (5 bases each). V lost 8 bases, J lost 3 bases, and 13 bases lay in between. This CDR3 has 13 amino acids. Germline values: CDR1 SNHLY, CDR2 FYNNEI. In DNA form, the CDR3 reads TGTGCCAGCGACCGGGACGGGAAAGAGACCCAGTACTTC. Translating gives CASDRDGKETQYF.

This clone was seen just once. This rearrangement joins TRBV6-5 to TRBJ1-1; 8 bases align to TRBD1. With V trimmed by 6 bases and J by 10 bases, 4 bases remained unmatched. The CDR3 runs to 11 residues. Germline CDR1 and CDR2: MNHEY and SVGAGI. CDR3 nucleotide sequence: TGTGCCAGCAGATCACAGGGGGGAGCTTTCTTT. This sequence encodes CASRSQGGAFF.

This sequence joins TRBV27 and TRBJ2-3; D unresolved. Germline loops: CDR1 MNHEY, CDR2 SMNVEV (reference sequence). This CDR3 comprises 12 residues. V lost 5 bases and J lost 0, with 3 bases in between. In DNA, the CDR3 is TGTGCCAGCAGTAGAAGCACAGATACGCAGTATTTT. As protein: CASSRSTDTQYF.

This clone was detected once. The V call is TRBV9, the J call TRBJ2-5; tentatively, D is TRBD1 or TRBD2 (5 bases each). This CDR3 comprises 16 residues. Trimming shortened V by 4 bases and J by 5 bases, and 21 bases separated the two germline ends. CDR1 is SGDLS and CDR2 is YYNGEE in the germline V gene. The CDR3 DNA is TGTGCCAGCAGCACAAACCCACTATCAGGGACGGAGACCCAGTACTTC. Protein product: CASSTNPLSGTETQYF.

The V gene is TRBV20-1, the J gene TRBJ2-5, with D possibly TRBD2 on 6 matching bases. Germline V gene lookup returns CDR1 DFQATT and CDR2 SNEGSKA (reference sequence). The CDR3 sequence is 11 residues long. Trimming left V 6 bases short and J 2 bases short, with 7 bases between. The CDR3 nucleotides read TGCAGTGCGGGGGGACAAGAGACCCAGTACTTC. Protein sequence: CSAGGQETQYF.

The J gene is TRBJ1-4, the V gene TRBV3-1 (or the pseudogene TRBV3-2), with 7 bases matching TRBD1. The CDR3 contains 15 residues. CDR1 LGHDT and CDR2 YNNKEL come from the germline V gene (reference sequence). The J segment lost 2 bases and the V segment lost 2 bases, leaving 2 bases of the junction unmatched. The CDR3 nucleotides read TGTGCCAGCAGCCAAAGGGGGCTTACTAATGAAAAACTGTTTTTT. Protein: CASSQRGLTNEKLFF.

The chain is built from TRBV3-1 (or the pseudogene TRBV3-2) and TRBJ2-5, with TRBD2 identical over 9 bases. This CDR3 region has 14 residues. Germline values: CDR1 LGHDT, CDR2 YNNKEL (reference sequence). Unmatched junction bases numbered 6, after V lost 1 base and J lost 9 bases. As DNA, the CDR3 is TGTGCCAGCAGCCAAGGGGCGGGGGGGCAGTCCCAGTACTTC. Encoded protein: CASSQGAGGQSQYF.

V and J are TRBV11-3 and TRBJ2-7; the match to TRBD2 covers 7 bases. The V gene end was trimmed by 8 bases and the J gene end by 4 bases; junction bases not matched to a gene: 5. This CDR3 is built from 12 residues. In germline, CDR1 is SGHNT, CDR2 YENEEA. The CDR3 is CASVDGGYEQYF. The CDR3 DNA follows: TGTGCCAGCGTTGACGGGGGGTACGAGCAGTACTTC.

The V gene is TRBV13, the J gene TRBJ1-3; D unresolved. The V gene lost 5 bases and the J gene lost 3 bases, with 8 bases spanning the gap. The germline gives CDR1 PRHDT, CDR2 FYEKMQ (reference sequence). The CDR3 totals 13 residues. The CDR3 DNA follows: TGTGCCAGCAGCCGGAGGGATGGAAACACCATATATTTT. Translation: CASSRRDGNTIYF.

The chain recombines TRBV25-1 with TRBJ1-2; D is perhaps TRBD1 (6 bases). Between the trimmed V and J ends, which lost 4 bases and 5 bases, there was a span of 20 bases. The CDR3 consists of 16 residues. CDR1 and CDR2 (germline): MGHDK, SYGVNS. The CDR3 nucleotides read TGTGCCAGCAGTGGCCCCAGGGGCCCCCACTTATATGGCTACACCTTC. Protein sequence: CASSGPRGPHLYGYTF.

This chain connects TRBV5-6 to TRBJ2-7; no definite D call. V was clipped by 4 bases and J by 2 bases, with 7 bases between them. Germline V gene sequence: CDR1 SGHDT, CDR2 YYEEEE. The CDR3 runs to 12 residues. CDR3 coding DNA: TGTGCCAGCAGCCTCTCCACCTACGAGCAGTACTTC. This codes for CASSLSTYEQYF.